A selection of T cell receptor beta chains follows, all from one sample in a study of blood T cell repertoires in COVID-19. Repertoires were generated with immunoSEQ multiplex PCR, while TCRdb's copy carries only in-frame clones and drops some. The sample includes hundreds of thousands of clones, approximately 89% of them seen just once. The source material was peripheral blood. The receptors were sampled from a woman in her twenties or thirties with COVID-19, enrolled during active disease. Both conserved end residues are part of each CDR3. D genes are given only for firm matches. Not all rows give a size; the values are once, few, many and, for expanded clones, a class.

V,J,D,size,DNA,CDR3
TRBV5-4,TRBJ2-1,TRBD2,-,TGTGCCAGCAGCTTGGGATCTAGGACTAGCGGGGGTTACAATGAGCAGTTCTTC,CASSLGSRTSGGYNEQFF
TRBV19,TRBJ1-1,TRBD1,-,TGTGCCAGTAGTATTATGGGGACAGCTAACACTGAAGCTTTCTTT,CASSIMGTANTEAFF
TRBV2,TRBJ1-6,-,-,TGTGCCAGCTGGAACCGACAGTACGGCTCACCCCTCCACTTT,CASWNRQYGSPLHF
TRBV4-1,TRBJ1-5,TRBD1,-,TGCGCCAGCAGCCCGGGACAGGGGCCTCGTAGCGGGGAATATAGCAATCAGCCCCAGCATTTT,CASSPGQGPRSGEYSNQPQHF
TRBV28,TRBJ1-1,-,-,TGTGCCAGCAGTTTTAGTACTGAAGCTTTCTTT,CASSFSTEAFF
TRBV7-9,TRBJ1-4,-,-,TGTGCCAGCAGCCCGGGAGGGAAAAATGAAAAACTGTTTTTT,CASSPGGKNEKLFF
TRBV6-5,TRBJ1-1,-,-,TGTGCCAGCAGTTACGCAACAGGGTGGGACACTGAAGCTTTCTTT,CASSYATGWDTEAFF
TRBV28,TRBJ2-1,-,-,TGTGCCAGCAGTTTTGGGACACCCAATGAGCAGTTCTTC,CASSFGTPNEQFF
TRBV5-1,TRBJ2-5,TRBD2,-,TGCGCCAGCAATTTAGCGGGGGGGCTAGAAGAGACCCAGTACTTC,CASNLAGGLEETQYF
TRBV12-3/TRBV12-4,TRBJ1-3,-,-,TGTGCCAGCAGTTTAAATCTGGGAAACACCATATATTTT,CASSLNLGNTIYF
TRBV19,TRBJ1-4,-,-,TGTGCCAGTAGTACCTGGGGGGAGGAAAAACTGTTTTTT,CASSTWGEEKLFF
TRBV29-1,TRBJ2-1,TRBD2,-,TGCAGCGTTGAGGGGTATAGCGGGGGGCGTTACAATGAGCAGTTCTTC,CSVEGYSGGRYNEQFF
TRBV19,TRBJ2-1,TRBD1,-,TGTGCCAGTAGTAGACGGGACAGGGGCTTTTCCTACAATGAGCAGTTCTTC,CASSRRDRGFSYNEQFF
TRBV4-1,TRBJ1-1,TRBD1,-,TGCGCCAGCAGCCTGGACAGGGGGCTTATAGGAGCTTTCTTT,CASSLDRGLIGAFF
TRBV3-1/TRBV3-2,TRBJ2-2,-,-,TGTGCCAGCAGCCAAGCAAACACCGGGGAGCTGTTTTTT,CASSQANTGELFF
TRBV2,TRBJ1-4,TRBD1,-,TGTGCCAGCAGGGACAGGGCAACTAATGAAAAACTGTTTTTT,CASRDRATNEKLFF
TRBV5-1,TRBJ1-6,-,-,TGCGCCAGCAGTCACAGGGCTTCCTATAATTCACCCCTCCACTTT,CASSHRASYNSPLHF
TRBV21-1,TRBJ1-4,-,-,TGTGCCAGCAGCGCCTCCGGGACAGGTAATGAAAAACTGTTTTTT,CASSASGTGNEKLFF
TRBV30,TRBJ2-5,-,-,TGTGCCTGGAGTGCCCGAGGAGAGACCCAGTACTTC,CAWSARGETQYF
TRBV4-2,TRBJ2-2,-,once,TGTGCCAGCAGCCAAATCCCTGGACAGTCAACCGGGGAGCTGTTTTTT,CASSQIPGQSTGELFF
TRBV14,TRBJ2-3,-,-,TGTGCCAGCAGCCAAGTAACAGGGATTGGTGATACGCAGTATTTT,CASSQVTGIGDTQYF
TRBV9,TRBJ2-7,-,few,TGTGCCAGCAGCCCCCTGGGGGGTTCCTACGAGCAGTACTTC,CASSPLGGSYEQYF
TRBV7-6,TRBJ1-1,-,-,TGTGCCAGCAGCTTAGTGCGGGGAGGCGGCACTGAAGCTTTCTTT,CASSLVRGGGTEAFF
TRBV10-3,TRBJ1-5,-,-,TGTGCCATCGGGGGCTCGGTAAATCAGCCCCAGCATTTT,CAIGGSVNQPQHF
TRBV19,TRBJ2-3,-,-,TGTGCCAGTAGTATGCCGGGACTTAACACAGATACGCAGTATTTT,CASSMPGLNTDTQYF
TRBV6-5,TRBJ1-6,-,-,TGTGCCAGCGGTACAGGAATAAATTCACCCCTCCACTTT,CASGTGINSPLHF
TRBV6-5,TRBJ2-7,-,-,TGTGCCAGCGACGGATCGCGAGGGTCCTACGAGCAGTACTTC,CASDGSRGSYEQYF
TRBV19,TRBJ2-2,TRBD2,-,TGTGCCAGTAGTATAGCGGGGGGCACCGGGGAGCTGTTTTTT,CASSIAGGTGELFF
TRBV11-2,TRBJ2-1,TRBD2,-,TGTGCCAGCAGAAGTAGCGGGTCCTACAATGAGCAGTTCTTC,CASRSSGSYNEQFF
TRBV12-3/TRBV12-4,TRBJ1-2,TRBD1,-,TGTGCCAGCAGTCCCGGGACAGGGAGGGTGTACACCTTC,CASSPGTGRVYTF
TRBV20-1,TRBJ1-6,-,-,TGCAGTGCTAGTGGAATAAATAGTTCACCCCTCCACTTT,CSASGINSSPLHF
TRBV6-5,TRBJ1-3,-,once,TGTGCCAGCAGTTACAATTCACCAGGGGCTGGAAACACCATATATTTT,CASSYNSPGAGNTIYF
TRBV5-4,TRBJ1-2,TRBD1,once,TGTGCCAGCAGTACTCCGGACAGGAAGGATGGCTACACCTTC,CASSTPDRKDGYTF
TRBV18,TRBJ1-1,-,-,TGTGCCAGCTCACCTATTCAGGGAAACACTGAAGCTTTCTTT,CASSPIQGNTEAFF
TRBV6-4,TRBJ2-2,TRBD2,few,TGTGCCAGCAGCCCCCACGGGGGGGGCACCGGGGAGCTGTTTTTT,CASSPHGGGTGELFF
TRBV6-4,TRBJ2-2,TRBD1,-,TGTGCCAGCAGACCAGGGGGCACGAACACCGGGGAGCTGTTTTTT,CASRPGGTNTGELFF
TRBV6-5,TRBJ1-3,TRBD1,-,TGTGCCAGCACCGACAAACGACAGGGACGAAACACCATATATTTT,CASTDKRQGRNTIYF
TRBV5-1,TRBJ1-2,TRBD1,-,TGCGCCAGCAGCTCGGACAGGGGAAGGGCGGGCTACACCTTC,CASSSDRGRAGYTF
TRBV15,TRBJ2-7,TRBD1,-,TGTGCCACCAGCCCCCGGGACAGGGGGACATCCGAGCAGTACTTC,CATSPRDRGTSEQYF
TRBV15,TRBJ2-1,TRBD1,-,TGTGCCACCAGCAGAGAAGGGACAGGGTACAATGAGCAGTTCTTC,CATSREGTGYNEQFF
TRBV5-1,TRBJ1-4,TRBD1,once,TGCGCCAGCAGCTCCGAGGGACAGCTGAATGAAAAACTGTTTTTT,CASSSEGQLNEKLFF
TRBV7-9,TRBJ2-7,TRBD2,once,TGTGCCAGCAGCTTATTCGGCGGGAGGGGCTACGAGCAGTACTTC,CASSLFGGRGYEQYF
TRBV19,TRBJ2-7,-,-,TGTGCCAGTAGTATAGGAGCCACCTACGAGCAGTACTTC,CASSIGATYEQYF
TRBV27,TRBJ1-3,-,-,TGTGCCAGCCGGGACGGGGGGGCTGGAAACACCATATATTTT,CASRDGGAGNTIYF
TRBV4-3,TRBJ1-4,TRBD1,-,TGCGCCAGCAGCCAGGATCAGGGGGCTAGGGAAAAACTGTTTTTT,CASSQDQGAREKLFF
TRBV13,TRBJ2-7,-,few,TGTGCCAGCAGCTTAGGGATAGGGGCTAGGTACGAGCAGTACTTC,CASSLGIGARYEQYF
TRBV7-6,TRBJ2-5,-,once,TGTGCCAGCAGCTTAGTTTTGCGGGGAGCTCAAGAGACCCAGTACTTC,CASSLVLRGAQETQYF
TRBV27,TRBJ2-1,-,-,TGTGCCAGCAGTTTAAGGGACTCATCCTACAATGAGCAGTTCTTC,CASSLRDSSYNEQFF
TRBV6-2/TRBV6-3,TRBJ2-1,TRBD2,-,TGTGCCAGCAGTTACAGGGAGCGGGGGGCTTACAATGAGCAGTTCTTC,CASSYRERGAYNEQFF
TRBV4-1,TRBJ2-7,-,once,TGCGCCAGCAGCCAAGATCTCGACCTCCCGGGTAGCGAGCAGTACTTC,CASSQDLDLPGSEQYF
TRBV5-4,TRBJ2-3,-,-,TGTGCCAGCAGCTTGGCCCCTATCACAGATACGCAGTATTTT,CASSLAPITDTQYF